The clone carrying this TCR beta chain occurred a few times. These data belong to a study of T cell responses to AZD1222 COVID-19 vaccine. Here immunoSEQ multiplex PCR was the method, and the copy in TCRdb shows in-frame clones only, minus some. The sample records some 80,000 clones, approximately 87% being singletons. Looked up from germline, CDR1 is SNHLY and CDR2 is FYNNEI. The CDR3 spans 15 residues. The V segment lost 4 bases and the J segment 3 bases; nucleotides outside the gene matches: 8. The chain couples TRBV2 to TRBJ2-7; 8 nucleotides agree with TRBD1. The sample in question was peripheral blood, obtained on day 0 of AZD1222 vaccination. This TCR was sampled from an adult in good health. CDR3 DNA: TGTGCCAGCAGTGCTACAGGGGGAGATATCTACGAGCAGTACTTC. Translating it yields CASSATGGDIYEQYF.